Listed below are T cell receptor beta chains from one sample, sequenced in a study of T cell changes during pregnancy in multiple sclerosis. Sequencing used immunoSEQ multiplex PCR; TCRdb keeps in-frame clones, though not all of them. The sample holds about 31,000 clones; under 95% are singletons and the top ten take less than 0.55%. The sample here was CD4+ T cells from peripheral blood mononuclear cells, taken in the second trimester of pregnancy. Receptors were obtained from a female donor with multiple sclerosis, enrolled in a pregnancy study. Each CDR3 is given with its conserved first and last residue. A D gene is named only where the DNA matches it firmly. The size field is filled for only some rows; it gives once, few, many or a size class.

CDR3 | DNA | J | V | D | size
CASSTRGSGANVLTF | TGTGCCAGCTCCACCCGGGGCTCTGGGGCCAACGTCCTGACTTTC | TRBJ2-6 | TRBV18 | - | -
CASTLLSDRTEAFF | TGTGCCAGCACCCTATTATCCGACAGGACTGAAGCTTTCTTT | TRBJ1-1 | TRBV28 | - | -
CASSPRQGLGGYTF | TGTGCCAGCAGCCCCCGACAGGGACTGGGTGGCTACACCTTC | TRBJ1-2 | TRBV7-3 | TRBD1 | -
CASRSPRLDRGNTGELFF | TGTGCCAGCAGATCTCCCCGATTAGACAGGGGGAACACCGGGGAGCTGTTTTTT | TRBJ2-2 | TRBV11-2 | TRBD1 | -
CASSLFPLGEDTQYF | TGTGCCAGCAGTTTATTTCCCCTAGGAGAAGATACGCAGTATTTT | TRBJ2-3 | TRBV27 | - | -
CASSPEPAGTGVRGHQPQHF | TGTGCCAGCAGTCCCGAACCGGCCGGGACAGGGGTAAGAGGGCATCAGCCCCAGCATTTT | TRBJ1-5 | TRBV27 | TRBD1 | -
CASSADRASYNEQFF | TGTGCCAGCAGCGCGGACAGGGCCTCCTACAATGAGCAGTTCTTC | TRBJ2-1 | TRBV11-2 | TRBD1 | once
CASSFAGRGVGYTF | TGTGCCAGCAGTTTTGCAGGGCGGGGAGTTGGCTACACCTTC | TRBJ1-2 | TRBV6-5 | - | -
CASSPPLGLAGGEQFF | TGTGCCAGCTCACCACCACTCGGGCTAGCGGGAGGTGAGCAGTTCTTC | TRBJ2-1 | TRBV18 | TRBD2 | -
CASSESKGLNQPQHF | TGCGCCAGCAGTGAGTCAAAAGGACTCAATCAGCCCCAGCATTTT | TRBJ1-5 | TRBV10-2 | - | -
CSAILAADTQYF | TGCAGCGCAATACTAGCAGCAGATACGCAGTATTTT | TRBJ2-3 | TRBV29-1 | - | -
CASSPPLGSGQGKETQYF | TGTGCCAGCTCACCTCCCCTGGGGTCAGGACAGGGTAAAGAGACCCAGTACTTC | TRBJ2-5 | TRBV18 | TRBD1 | -
CASAPGTAGNTIYF | TGTGCTAGTGCCCCGGGGACTGCTGGAAACACCATATATTTT | TRBJ1-3 | TRBV12-5 | - | -
CAWSSSRNQPQHF | TGTGCCTGGAGTTCTTCCCGCAATCAGCCCCAGCATTTT | TRBJ1-5 | TRBV30 | - | -
CASSLGLSQGGAGYNEKLFF | TGCGCCAGCAGCTTGGGTCTTTCTCAGGGAGGTGCGGGCTATAATGAAAAACTGTTTTTT | TRBJ1-4 | TRBV5-1 | - | -
CASRSRGTYTEAFF | TGTGCCAGCAGGTCCAGGGGGACGTACACTGAAGCTTTCTTT | TRBJ1-1 | TRBV6-1 | TRBD1 | -
CASSRDIPTNEKLFF | TGTGCCAGCTCAAGGGACATACCAACTAATGAAAAACTGTTTTTT | TRBJ1-4 | TRBV18 | - | -
CASSEEMAGTQYF | TGTGCCAGCAGTGAAGAGATGGCGGGAACGCAGTATTTT | TRBJ2-3 | TRBV2 | - | -
CASSRTGGGETQYF | TGTGCCAGCAGCCGGACAGGGGGTGGGGAGACCCAGTACTTC | TRBJ2-5 | TRBV7-2 | TRBD1 | -
CATRSGADTQYF | TGTGCCACCAGGTCAGGGGCAGATACGCAGTATTTT | TRBJ2-3 | TRBV2 | - | -